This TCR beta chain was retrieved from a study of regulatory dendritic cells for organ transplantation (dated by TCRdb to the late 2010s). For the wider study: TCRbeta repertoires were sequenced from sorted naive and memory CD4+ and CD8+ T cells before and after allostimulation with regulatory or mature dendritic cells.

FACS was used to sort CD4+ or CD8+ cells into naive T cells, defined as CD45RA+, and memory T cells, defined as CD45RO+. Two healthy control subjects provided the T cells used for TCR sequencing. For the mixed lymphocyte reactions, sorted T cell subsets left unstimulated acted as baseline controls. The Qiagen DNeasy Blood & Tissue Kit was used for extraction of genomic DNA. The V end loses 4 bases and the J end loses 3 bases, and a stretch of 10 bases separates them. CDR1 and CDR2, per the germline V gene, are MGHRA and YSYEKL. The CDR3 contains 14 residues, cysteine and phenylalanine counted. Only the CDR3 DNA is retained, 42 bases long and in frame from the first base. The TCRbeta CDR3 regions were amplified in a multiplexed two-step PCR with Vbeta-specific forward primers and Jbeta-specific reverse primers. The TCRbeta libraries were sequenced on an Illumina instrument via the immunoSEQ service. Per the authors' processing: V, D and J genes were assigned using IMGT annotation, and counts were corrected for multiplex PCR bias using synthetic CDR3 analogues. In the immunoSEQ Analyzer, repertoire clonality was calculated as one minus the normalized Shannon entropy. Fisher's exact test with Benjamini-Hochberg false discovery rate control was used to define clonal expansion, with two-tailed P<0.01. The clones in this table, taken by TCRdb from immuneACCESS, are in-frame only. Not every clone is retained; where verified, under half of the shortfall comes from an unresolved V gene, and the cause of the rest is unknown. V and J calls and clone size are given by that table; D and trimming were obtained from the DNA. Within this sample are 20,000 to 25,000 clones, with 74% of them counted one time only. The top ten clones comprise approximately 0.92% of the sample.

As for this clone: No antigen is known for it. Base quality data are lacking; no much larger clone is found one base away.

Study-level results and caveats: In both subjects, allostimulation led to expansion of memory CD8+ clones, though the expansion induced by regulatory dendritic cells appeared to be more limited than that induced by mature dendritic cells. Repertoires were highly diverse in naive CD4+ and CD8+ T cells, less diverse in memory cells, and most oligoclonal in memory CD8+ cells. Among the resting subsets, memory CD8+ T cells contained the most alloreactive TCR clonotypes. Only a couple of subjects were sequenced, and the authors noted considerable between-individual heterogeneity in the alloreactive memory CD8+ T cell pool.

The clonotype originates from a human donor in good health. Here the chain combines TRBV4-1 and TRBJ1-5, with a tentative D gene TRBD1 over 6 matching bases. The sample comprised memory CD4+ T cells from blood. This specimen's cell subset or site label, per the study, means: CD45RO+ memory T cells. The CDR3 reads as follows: CASSPTGLNQPQHF. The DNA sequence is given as TGCGCCAGCAGCCCGACAGGCCTCAATCAGCCCCAGCATTTT.